Shown below are 31 T cell receptor beta chains from a single sample sequenced in a study of blood T cell repertoires in COVID-19. Using immunoSEQ multiplex PCR, the repertoire was profiled, and TCRdb retains in-frame clones only, with some absent. Of about 300,000 clones listed, 85% to 90% are singletons. The sample was peripheral blood. These receptors all come from a woman in her 40s who had recovered from COVID-19.

The V call is TRBV12-3 or TRBV12-4, the J call TRBJ2-1; 11 bases agree with TRBD2. V lost 6 bases, J lost 10 bases, and 5 bases stayed unmatched. The length of the CDR3 is 13 residues. The CDR3 spells CASRGLADMEQFF. The CDR3 coding sequence is TGTGCCAGCAGGGGACTAGCGGACATGGAGCAGTTCTTC.

V and J are TRBV7-3 and TRBJ2-7; D is uncertain. CDR1 and CDR2 (germline): SGHTA, FQGTGA. The CDR3 totals 14 residues. Trimming pared 2 bases from V and 0 bases from J, leaving 8 bases between. CDR3 sequence reads: CASSLGQDSYEQYF. The CDR3 DNA is TGTGCCAGCAGCTTAGGGCAGGACTCCTACGAGCAGTACTTC.

The genes are TRBV6-6 and TRBJ1-6, with a possible D match to TRBD1 (5 bases). In germline, CDR1 is MNHNY, CDR2 SVGAGI (reference sequence). Deletions cut 10 bases from V and 5 bases from J, with 12 bases between. The CDR3 is 13 amino acids. DNA for the CDR3: TGTGCCACCTCGACGACAGATAATTCACCCCTCCACTTT. Amino acid sequence: CATSTTDNSPLHF.

This clone was detected only a few times. For the CDR3, the DNA is TGTGCCAGCAGTTTAGGGTGGAGAGGGGGCTACACCTTC. Residues: CASSLGWRGGYTF. The chain employs TRBV6-2 or TRBV6-3 and TRBJ1-2; no clear D gene. The V end was cut by 4 bases, the J end by 8 bases, with 14 bases between. The CDR3 covers 13 residues. Germline assignment: CDR1 MNHEY and CDR2 SVGEGT.

V is TRBV10-3 and J is TRBJ1-1, with 7 bases matching TRBD1. V lost 6 bases, J lost 5 bases, and 9 bases stayed unmatched. The CDR3 has 14 amino acids. CDR1 is ENHRY and CDR2 is SYGVKD in the germline V gene. This CDR3 reads CAIRPGGPGTEAFF. CDR3 sequence (DNA): TGTGCCATCAGGCCAGGGGGGCCCGGAACTGAAGCTTTCTTT.

The chain has TRBV6-1 and TRBJ1-1, with TRBD1 identical over 12 bases. This CDR3 contains 17 residues. Germline CDR1 MNHNS, CDR2 SASEGT. V lost 3 bases, J lost 5 bases, and 10 bases stayed unmatched. The CDR3 spells CASSELGQGASGTEAFF. CDR3 coding DNA: TGTGCCAGCAGTGAGTTGGGACAGGGGGCGTCTGGGACTGAAGCTTTCTTT.

The chain carries TRBV12-3 or TRBV12-4 and TRBJ1-1; 9 bases match TRBD1. This CDR3 spans 13 amino acids. The V gene end was trimmed by 4 bases and the J gene end by 4 bases; junction bases not matched to a gene: 1. The CDR3 coding sequence is TGTGCCAGCAGTTCGGGACAGGGCACTGAAGCTTTCTTT. Translation: CASSSGQGTEAFF.

The chain joins TRBV5-4 to TRBJ1-1; 9 bases are a match to TRBD1. This CDR3 has 15 residues. Germline CDR1 SGHNT, CDR2 YYREEE (reference sequence). Trimming cost V 4 bases and J 5 bases; bases outside gene matches: 9. This CDR3 is CASSPRDRDNTEAFF. The CDR3 coding sequence is TGTGCCAGCAGCCCCCGGGACAGGGACAATACTGAAGCTTTCTTT.

V usage is TRBV5-1 and J usage is TRBJ2-7, with 12 bases aligning to TRBD2. The germline gives CDR1 SGHRS, CDR2 YFSETQ. V gave up 2 bases and J gave up 5 bases; unmatched junction bases: 5. This CDR3 contains 15 residues. CDR3 in amino acids: CASSFASGGVDEQYF. The CDR3 nucleotides read TGCGCCAGCAGCTTCGCTAGCGGGGGGGTCGACGAGCAGTACTTC.

On this clone itself: The same CDR3 arises from other DNA sequences in this sample as well. This chain joins TRBV5-4 and TRBJ2-7; TRBD1 agrees at 10 bases. V lost 2 bases and J lost 2; bases outside the gene matches: 1. Germline CDR1 is SGHNT and CDR2 is YYREEE (reference sequence). The CDR3 is made up of 14 amino acids. In DNA form, the CDR3 reads TGTGCCAGCAGCTTAGGACAGGGGGCCTACGAGCAGTACTTC. Its protein product is CASSLGQGAYEQYF.

The chain employs TRBV27 and TRBJ1-2, with D tentatively TRBD1 (6 bases). The CDR3 covers 13 residues. Germline lookup yields CDR1 MNHEY and CDR2 SMNVEV (reference sequence). V was cut by 5 bases and J by 8 bases, with 15 bases left in between. CDR3 in amino acids: CASSQDSGRGYTF. In DNA, the CDR3 is TGTGCCAGCAGTCAGGACAGTGGACGGGGCTACACCTTC.

V and J are TRBV4-2 and TRBJ2-3; D remains unclear. The germline gives CDR1 LGHNA, CDR2 YNFKEQ. V gave up 0 bases and J gave up 6 bases, with 13 bases separating them. The CDR3 length is 15 residues. In nucleotides, the CDR3 is TGTGCCAGCAGCCAAGAACAGCCTTCACCGGATACGCAGTATTTT. Translated, it gives CASSQEQPSPDTQYF.

CDR3 sequence (DNA): TGCGCCAGCAGCCAAGATCGAGCTACAGATACGCAGTATTTT. Translating gives CASSQDRATDTQYF. The chain links TRBV4-1 to TRBJ2-3, with no clear D. Trimming removed 0 bases from V and 3 bases from J, with 7 bases in between. This CDR3 comprises 14 residues. CDR1 MGHRA and CDR2 YSYEKL come from the germline V gene.

The V and J genes are TRBV27 and TRBJ2-3, with TRBD2 matching over 9 bases. The CDR3 is 13 amino acids. Trimming took 6 bases from V and 5 from J; bases not matched to a gene: 3. Per the germline V gene, CDR1 is MNHEY and CDR2 is SMNVEV (reference sequence). The CDR3 DNA follows: TGTGCCAGCAGCCGGACTAGCGTAGATACGCAGTATTTT. Its translation: CASSRTSVDTQYF.

V gene TRBV5-6 combines with J gene TRBJ2-7, with TRBD1 matching 8 bases. The CDR3 runs to 16 residues. V shed 4 bases and J 0 bases; nucleotides not matched to a gene: 9. Germline values: CDR1 SGHDT, CDR2 YYEEEE. The CDR3 region has the DNA TGTGCCAGCAGCCCACGGACAGGGAGAAGCTCCTACGAGCAGTACTTC. Protein sequence: CASSPRTGRSSYEQYF. The variable domain in full, completed from reference TRBV5-6 and TRBJ2-7, reads DAGVTQSPTHLIKTRGQQVTLRCSPKSGHDTVSWYQQALGQGPQFIFQYYEEEERQRGNFPDRFSGHQFPNYSSELNVNALLLGDSALYLCASSPRTGRSSYEQYFGPGTRLTVT.

CDR3 amino acids: CASSAPQGWNTEAFF. DNA of the CDR3: TGTGCCAGCAGCGCCCCACAGGGGTGGAACACTGAAGCTTTCTTT. The chain carries TRBV7-9 and TRBJ1-1, with 7 bases identical to TRBD1. V shed 5 bases and J 1 base; nucleotides not matched to a gene: 7. CDR3 length: 15 residues. Germline V CDR1 and CDR2: SEHNR, FQNEAQ (reference sequence).

The chain recombines TRBV2 with TRBJ1-1; D remains ambiguous. V gave up 10 bases and J gave up 0 bases, with 18 bases separating them. Germline CDR1 SNHLY, CDR2 FYNNEI. This CDR3 has 15 residues. The CDR3 here is CATLRGSLLNTEAFF. The CDR3 DNA sequence: TGTGCCACCCTGAGAGGATCTTTACTGAACACTGAAGCTTTCTTT.

This chain links TRBV30 with TRBJ2-3; D is unresolved. Trimming removed 7 bases at V and 1 base at J, with 9 bases between. This CDR3 comprises 12 residues. CDR1 is GTSNPN, CDR2 SVGIG, per germline (reference sequence). The CDR3 spells CASTRGTDTQYF. In nucleotides, the CDR3 is TGTGCCTCGACTCGGGGCACAGATACGCAGTATTTT.

This clone was seen only a few times. This chain links TRBV12-5 with TRBJ2-1; tentative D call: TRBD2 (5 bases). This CDR3 has 14 amino acids. The germline V gene encodes CDR1 LGHNT and CDR2 FRNRAP. The V end was cut by 5 bases, the J end by 8 bases, with 16 bases between. In DNA form, the CDR3 reads TGTGCTAGTGGTGACACCGGTCGGGGTGATGAGCAGTTCTTC. It is translated as CASGDTGRGDEQFF.

Concerning this clone: Within the sample, other DNA sequences also encode this same CDR3. The chain employs TRBV2 and TRBJ1-2; a weak D match, TRBD1 (5 bases). Germline lookup yields CDR1 SNHLY and CDR2 FYNNEI. V was cut by 0 bases and J by 5 bases, with 13 bases left in between. The CDR3 consists of 15 residues. The CDR3 reads CASSEAGGGPYGYTF. The CDR3 region has the DNA TGTGCCAGCAGTGAAGCGGGGGGAGGGCCTTATGGCTACACCTTC.

The rearrangement links TRBV6-1 to TRBJ2-6, with D unresolved. The CDR3 runs 14 residues. Trimming shortened V by 2 bases and J by 2 bases, and 4 bases separated the two germline ends. Per the germline V gene, CDR1 is MNHNS and CDR2 is SASEGT. CDR3 sequence: CASSEQAGANVLTF. In DNA, the CDR3 is TGTGCCAGCAGTGAACAGGCTGGGGCCAACGTCCTGACTTTC.

This chain connects TRBV11-2 to TRBJ2-2, with D possibly matching TRBD1 (5 bases). This CDR3 contains 14 residues. Germline CDR1 and CDR2: SGHAT and FQNNGV. V was pared by 2 bases and J by 5 bases, with 9 bases between. For the CDR3, the DNA is TGTGCCAGCAGCTTACAGGGTGGAACCGGGGAGCTGTTTTTT. Its protein product is CASSLQGGTGELFF.

This chain joins TRBV6-2 or TRBV6-3 and TRBJ1-2; 10 nucleotides line up with TRBD1. Looked up from germline, CDR1 is MNHEY and CDR2 is SVGEGT. The CDR3 sequence is 14 residues long. Losses at the gene ends were 1 base for V and 4 bases for J; bases not matched to a gene: 0. CDR3 coding DNA: TGTGCCAGCAGTTACTGGACAGGGGGCTATGGCTACACCTTC. Translated, it gives CASSYWTGGYGYTF.

This clone was detected once. This chain links TRBV19 with TRBJ1-5; no firm D call. The CDR3 runs to 15 residues. The germline V and J ends were trimmed by 0 bases and 5 bases, with 11 bases remaining between them. Germline values: CDR1 LNHDA, CDR2 SQIVND (reference sequence). The CDR3 region is CASSIDRDTHQPQHF. CDR3 DNA: TGTGCCAGTAGTATAGATAGAGACACCCATCAGCCCCAGCATTTT.

The chain combines TRBV19 with TRBJ2-4; the match to TRBD1 covers 9 bases. Germline trimming cut 6 bases from V and 1 base from J; bases unmatched to any gene: 7. The CDR3 is 16 residues long. Germline V gene sequence: CDR1 LNHDA, CDR2 SQIVND (reference sequence). The CDR3 is CASSPPGTGAKNIQYF. In nucleotides, the CDR3 is TGTGCCAGTAGCCCTCCCGGGACAGGGGCCAAAAACATTCAGTACTTC.

This clone turned up a few times. The chain joins TRBV29-1 to TRBJ1-1, with TRBD1 matching 10 bases. The germline V gene encodes CDR1 SQVTM and CDR2 ANQGSEA. Losses at the gene ends were 4 bases for V and 10 bases for J; bases not matched to a gene: 12. The CDR3 is 14 residues long. The CDR3 reads CSVGSEDRGRPAFF. In DNA form, the CDR3 reads TGCAGCGTTGGGTCCGAAGACAGGGGGCGCCCAGCTTTCTTT.

The chain joins TRBV9 to TRBJ2-5; a possible D gene is TRBD2 (7 bases). CDR3 length: 15 residues. Germline V CDR1 and CDR2: SGDLS, YYNGEE. Trimming took off 4 bases at V and 3 bases at J, with 16 bases between the two ends. CDR3 loop: CASSTNREGEETQYF. The CDR3 nucleotides are TGTGCCAGCAGCACAAACAGGGAGGGGGAAGAGACCCAGTACTTC.

This chain uses TRBV30 with TRBJ1-6; 7 bases map to TRBD1. The V segment lost 3 bases and the J segment 0 bases; nucleotides outside the gene matches: 14. The CDR3 is made up of 19 amino acids. The V gene's germline CDR1 is GTSNPN and CDR2 SVGIG (reference sequence). The CDR3 coding sequence is TGTGCCTGGAGAAGGAGCAAGACAGGGCGGAGCTCCTATAATTCACCCCTCCACTTT. As protein: CAWRRSKTGRSSYNSPLHF.

This chain links TRBV4-1 with TRBJ1-2, with D possibly being TRBD1 (6 bases). The length of the CDR3 is 16 residues. V dropped 0 bases and J dropped 4 bases, with 15 bases sitting between them. Germline CDR1 MGHRA, CDR2 YSYEKL. DNA for the CDR3: TGCGCCAGCAGCCAAGACTCCGAGGGGGTTGGCTATGGCTACACCTTC. It specifies CASSQDSEGVGYGYTF.

V is TRBV6-2 or TRBV6-3 and J is TRBJ1-1, with D perhaps matching TRBD1 (5 bases). Germline V gene data show CDR1 as MNHEY and CDR2 as SVGEGT. Trimming took off 0 bases at V and 4 bases at J, with 9 bases between the two ends. The CDR3 totals 14 residues. CDR3 region: CASSYSGRGTEAFF. The CDR3 DNA reads as TGTGCCAGCAGTTACTCAGGAAGGGGCACTGAAGCTTTCTTT.

The chain is built from TRBV3-1 (or the pseudogene TRBV3-2) and TRBJ1-4, with TRBD1 as a possible D gene (5 bases). Germline CDR1 reads LGHDT; CDR2 reads YNNKEL (reference sequence). The CDR3 extends over 14 amino acids. V was shortened by 0 bases and J by 8 bases, with 10 bases between the two germline ends. CDR3 sequence reads: CASSQEYRNEKLFF. The CDR3 DNA sequence: TGTGCCAGCAGCCAAGAGTACAGGAACGAAAAACTGTTTTTT.